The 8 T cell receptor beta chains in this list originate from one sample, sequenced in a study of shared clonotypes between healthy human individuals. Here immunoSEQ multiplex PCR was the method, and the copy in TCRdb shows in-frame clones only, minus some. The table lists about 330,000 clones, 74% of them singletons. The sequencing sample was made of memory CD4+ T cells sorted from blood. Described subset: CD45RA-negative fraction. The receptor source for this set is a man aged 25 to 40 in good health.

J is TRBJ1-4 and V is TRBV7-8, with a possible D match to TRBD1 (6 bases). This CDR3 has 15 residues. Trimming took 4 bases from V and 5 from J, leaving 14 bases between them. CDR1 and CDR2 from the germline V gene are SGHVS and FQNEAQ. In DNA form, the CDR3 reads TGTGCCAGCAGCTCACCGGACAGTCTGAATGAAAAACTGTTTTTT. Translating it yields CASSSPDSLNEKLFF.

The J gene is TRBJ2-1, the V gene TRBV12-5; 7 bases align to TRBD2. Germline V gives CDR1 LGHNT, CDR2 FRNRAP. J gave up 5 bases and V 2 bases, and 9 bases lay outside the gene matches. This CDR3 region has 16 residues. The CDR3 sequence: CASGLSSGGYHNEQFF. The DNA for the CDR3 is TGTGCTAGTGGTTTGAGCTCGGGAGGCTACCACAATGAGCAGTTCTTC. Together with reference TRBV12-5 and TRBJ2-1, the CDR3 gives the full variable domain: DARVTQTPRHKVTEMGQEVTMRCQPILGHNTVFWYRQTMMQGLELLAYFRNRAPLDDSGMPKDRFSAEMPDATLATLKIQPSEPRDSAVYFCASGLSSGGYHNEQFFGPGTRLTVL.

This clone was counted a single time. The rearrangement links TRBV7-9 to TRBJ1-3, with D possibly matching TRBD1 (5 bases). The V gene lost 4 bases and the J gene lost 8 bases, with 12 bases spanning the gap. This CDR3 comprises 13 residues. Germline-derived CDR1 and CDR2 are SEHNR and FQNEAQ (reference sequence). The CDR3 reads CASSSDSRDTIYF. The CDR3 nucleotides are TGTGCCAGCAGCTCAGACAGCCGTGACACCATATATTTT. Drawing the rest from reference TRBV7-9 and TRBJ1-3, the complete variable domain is DTGVSQNPRHKITKRGQNVTFRCDPISEHNRLYWYRQTLGQGPEFLTYFQNEAQLEKSRLLSDRFSAERPKGSFSTLEIQRTEQGDSAMYLCASSSDSRDTIYFGEGSWLTVV.

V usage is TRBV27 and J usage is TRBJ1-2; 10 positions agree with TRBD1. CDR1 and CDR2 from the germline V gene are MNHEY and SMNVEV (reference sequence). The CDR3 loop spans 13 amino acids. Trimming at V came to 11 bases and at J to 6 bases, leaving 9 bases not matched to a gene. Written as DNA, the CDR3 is TGTGCCTCCTCGACCGGGACAGGGGATGGCTACACCTTC. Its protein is CASSTGTGDGYTF.

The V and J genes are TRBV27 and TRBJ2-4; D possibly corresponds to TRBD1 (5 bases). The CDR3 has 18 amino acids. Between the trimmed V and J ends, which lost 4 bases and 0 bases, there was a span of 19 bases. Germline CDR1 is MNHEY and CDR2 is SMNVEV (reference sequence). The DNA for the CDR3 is TGTGCCAGCAGTTCGAGACCACGGCCCCAGGGAGCCAAAAACATTCAGTACTTC. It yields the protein CASSSRPRPQGAKNIQYF.

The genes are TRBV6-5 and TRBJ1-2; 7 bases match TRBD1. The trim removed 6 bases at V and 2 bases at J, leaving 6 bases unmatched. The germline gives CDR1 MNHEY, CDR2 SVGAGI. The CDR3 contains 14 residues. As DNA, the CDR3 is TGTGCCAGCAGGATCGTGACAGGGAACTATGGCTACACCTTC. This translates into CASRIVTGNYGYTF.

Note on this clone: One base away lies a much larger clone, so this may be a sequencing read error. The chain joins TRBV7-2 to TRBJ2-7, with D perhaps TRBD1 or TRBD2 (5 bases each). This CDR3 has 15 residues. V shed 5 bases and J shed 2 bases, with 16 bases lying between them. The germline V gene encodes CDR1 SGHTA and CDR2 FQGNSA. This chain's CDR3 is CASSPYDGAAYEQYF. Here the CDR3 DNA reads TGTGCCAGCAGCCCATACGACGGGGCAGCCTACGAGCAGTACTTC.

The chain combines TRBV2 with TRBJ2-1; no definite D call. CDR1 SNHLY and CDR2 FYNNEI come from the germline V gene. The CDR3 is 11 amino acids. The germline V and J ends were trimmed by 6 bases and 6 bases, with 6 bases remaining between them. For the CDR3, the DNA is TGTGCCAGCAGATACAGCAATGAGCAGTTCTTC. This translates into CASRYSNEQFF.